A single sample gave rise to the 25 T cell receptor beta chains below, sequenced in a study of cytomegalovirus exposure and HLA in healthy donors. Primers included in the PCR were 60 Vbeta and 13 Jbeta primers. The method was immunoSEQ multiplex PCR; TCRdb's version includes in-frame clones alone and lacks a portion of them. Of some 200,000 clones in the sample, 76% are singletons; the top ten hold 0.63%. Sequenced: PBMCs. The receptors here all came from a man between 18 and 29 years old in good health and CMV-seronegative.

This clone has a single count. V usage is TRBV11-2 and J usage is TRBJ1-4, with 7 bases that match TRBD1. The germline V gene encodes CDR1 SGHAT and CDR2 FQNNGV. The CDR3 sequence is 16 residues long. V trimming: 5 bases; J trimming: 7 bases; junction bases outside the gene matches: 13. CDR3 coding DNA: TGTGCCAGCAGCCCAGAACCGACAGGGTTGGGTGAAAAACTGTTTTTT. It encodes CASSPEPTGLGEKLFF. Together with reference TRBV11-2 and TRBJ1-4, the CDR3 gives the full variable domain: EAGVAQSPRYKIIEKRQSVAFWCNPISGHATLYWYQQILGQGPKLLIQFQNNGVVDDSQLPKDRFSAERLKGVDSTLKIQPAKLEDSAVYLCASSPEPTGLGEKLFFGSGTQLSVL.

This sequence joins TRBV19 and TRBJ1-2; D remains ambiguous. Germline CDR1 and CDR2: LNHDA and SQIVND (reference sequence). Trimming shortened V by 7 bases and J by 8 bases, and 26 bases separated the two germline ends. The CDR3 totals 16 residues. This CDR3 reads CASTFGGSEFTRGYTF. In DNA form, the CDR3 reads TGTGCCAGTACATTTGGAGGGTCGGAGTTTACTAGGGGCTACACCTTC.

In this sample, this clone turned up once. Written as DNA, the CDR3 is TGTGCCAGCACCACAGGAGACTCCTATAATTCACCCCTCCACTTT. It codes for CASTTGDSYNSPLHF. This chain connects TRBV2 to TRBJ1-6, with a tentative D call TRBD1 (5 bases). Germline loops: CDR1 SNHLY, CDR2 FYNNEI. V shed 7 bases and J shed 0 bases, with 10 bases lying between them. This CDR3 region has 15 residues.

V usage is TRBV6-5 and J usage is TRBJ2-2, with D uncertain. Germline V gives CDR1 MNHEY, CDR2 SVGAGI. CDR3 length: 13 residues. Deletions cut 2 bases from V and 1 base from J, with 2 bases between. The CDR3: CASSYLNTGELFF. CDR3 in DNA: TGTGCCAGCAGTTACCTGAACACCGGGGAGCTGTTTTTT.

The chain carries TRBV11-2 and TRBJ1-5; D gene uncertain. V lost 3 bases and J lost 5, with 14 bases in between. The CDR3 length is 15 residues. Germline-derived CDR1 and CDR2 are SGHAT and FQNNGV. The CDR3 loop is CASSFIQLSHQPQHF. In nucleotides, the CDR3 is TGTGCCAGCAGCTTTATACAGTTATCGCATCAGCCCCAGCATTTT. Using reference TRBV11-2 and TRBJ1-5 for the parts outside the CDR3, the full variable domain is EAGVAQSPRYKIIEKRQSVAFWCNPISGHATLYWYQQILGQGPKLLIQFQNNGVVDDSQLPKDRFSAERLKGVDSTLKIQPAKLEDSAVYLCASSFIQLSHQPQHFGDGTRLSIL.

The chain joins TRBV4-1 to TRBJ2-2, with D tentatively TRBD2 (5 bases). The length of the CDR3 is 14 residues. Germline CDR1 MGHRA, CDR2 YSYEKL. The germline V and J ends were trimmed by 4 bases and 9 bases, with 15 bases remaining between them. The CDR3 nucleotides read TGCGCCAGCAGCCCGCGAGGAGGCAGCCGGGAGCTGTTTTTT. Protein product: CASSPRGGSRELFF.

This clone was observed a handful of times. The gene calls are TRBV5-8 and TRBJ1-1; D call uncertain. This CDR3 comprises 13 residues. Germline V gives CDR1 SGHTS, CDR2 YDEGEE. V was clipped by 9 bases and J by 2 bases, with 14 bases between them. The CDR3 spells CATRNRVNTEAFF. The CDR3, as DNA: TGTGCCACCAGAAACAGAGTCAACACTGAAGCTTTCTTT.

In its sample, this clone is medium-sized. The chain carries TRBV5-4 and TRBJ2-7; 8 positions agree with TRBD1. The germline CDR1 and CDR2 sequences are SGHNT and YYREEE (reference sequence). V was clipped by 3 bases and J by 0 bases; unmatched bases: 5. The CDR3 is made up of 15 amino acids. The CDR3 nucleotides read TGTGCCAGCAGCTCCACAGGGGGAGCCTCCTACGAGCAGTACTTC. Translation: CASSSTGGASYEQYF.

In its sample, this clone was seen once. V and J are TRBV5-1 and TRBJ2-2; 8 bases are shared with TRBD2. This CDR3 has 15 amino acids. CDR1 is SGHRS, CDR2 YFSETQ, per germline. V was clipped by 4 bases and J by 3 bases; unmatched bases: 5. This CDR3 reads CASSRGGQHTGELFF. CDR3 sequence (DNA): TGCGCCAGCAGCCGCGGGGGGCAGCACACCGGGGAGCTGTTTTTT.

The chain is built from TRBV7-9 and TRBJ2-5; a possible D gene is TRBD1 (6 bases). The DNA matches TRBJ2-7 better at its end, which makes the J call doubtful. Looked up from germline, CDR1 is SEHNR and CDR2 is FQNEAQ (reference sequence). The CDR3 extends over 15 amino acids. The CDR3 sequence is CASSFGTGRTYEQYF. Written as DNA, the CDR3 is TGTGCCAGCAGCTTTGGCACAGGGAGAACCTACGAGCAGTACTTC.

The CDR3 bases are TGTGCCATCAGTGAGTCGAAGACAGGGGACTATGAAAAACTGTTTTTT. Translation: CAISESKTGDYEKLFF. The chain links TRBV10-3 to TRBJ1-4, with TRBD1 matching over 8 bases. From germline, CDR1 is ENHRY and CDR2 SYGVKD. V dropped 0 bases and J dropped 6; count of bases not matched to a gene: 6. This CDR3 is 16 amino acids long.

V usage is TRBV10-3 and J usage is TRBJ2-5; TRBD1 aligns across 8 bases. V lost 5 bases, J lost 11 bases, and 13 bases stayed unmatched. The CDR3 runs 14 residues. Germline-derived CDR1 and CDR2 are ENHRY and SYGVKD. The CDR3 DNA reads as TGTGCCATCAGTCAATTTACAGGGGGTAGGGAGCAGTACTTC. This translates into CAISQFTGGREQYF.

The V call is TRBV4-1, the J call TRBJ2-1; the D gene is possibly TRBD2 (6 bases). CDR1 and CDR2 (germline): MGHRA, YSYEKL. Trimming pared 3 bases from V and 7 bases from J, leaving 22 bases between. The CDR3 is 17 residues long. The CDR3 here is CASSQGGRGPVVNEQFF. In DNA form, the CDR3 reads TGCGCCAGCAGCCAGGGGGGAAGAGGGCCTGTAGTTAATGAGCAGTTCTTC.

The chain's CDR3 is CASSIIGRTRNSNQPQHF. As DNA, the CDR3 is TGTGCCAGTAGTATCATAGGACGGACAAGAAATAGCAATCAGCCCCAGCATTTT. The V gene is TRBV19, the J gene TRBJ1-5; D possibly corresponds to TRBD1 (5 bases). Germline CDR1 is LNHDA and CDR2 is SQIVND (reference sequence). The CDR3 is made up of 18 amino acids. The V end was cut by 3 bases, the J end by 0 bases, with 18 bases between.

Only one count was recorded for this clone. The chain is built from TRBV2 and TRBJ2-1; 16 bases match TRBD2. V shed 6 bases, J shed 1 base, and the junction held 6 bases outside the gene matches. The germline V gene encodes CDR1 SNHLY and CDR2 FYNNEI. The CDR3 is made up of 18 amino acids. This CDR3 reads CASRPGTSGRGSYNEQFF. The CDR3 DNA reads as TGTGCCAGCAGACCCGGGACTAGCGGGAGGGGGTCCTACAATGAGCAGTTCTTC.

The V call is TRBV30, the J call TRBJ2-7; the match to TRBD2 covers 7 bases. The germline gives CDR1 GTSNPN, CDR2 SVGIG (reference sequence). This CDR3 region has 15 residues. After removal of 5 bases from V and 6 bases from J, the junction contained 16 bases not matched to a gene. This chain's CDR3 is CAWDISGGTGSEQYF. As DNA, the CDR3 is TGTGCCTGGGATATCTCGGGGGGAACCGGTTCCGAGCAGTACTTC.

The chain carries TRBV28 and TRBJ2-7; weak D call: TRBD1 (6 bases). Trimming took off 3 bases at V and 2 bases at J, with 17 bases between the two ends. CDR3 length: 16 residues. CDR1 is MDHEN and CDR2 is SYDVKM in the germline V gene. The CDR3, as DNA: TGTGCCAGCAGTTTCCCCTCAGGGGCCCGCCCCTACGAGCAGTACTTC. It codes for CASSFPSGARPYEQYF. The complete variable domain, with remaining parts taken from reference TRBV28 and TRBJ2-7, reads DVKVTQSSRYLVKRTGEKVFLECVQDMDHENMFWYRQDPGLGLRLIYFSYDVKMKEKGDIPEGYSVSREKKERFSLILESASTNQTSMYLCASSFPSGARPYEQYFGPGTRLTVT.

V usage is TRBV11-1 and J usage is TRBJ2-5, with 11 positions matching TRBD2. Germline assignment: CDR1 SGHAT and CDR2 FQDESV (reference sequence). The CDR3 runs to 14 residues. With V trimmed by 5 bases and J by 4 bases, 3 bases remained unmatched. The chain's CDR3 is CASSPGLAGETQYF. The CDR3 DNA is TGTGCCAGCAGCCCAGGACTAGCGGGAGAGACCCAGTACTTC.

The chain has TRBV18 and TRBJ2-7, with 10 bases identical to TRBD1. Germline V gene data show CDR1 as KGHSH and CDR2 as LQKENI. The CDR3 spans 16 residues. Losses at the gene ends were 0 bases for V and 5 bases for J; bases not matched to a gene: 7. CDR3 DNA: TGTGCCAGCTCACCACCTAATGGACAGGGGGACAACGAGCAGTACTTC. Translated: CASSPPNGQGDNEQYF.

CDR3 protein: CASSPTSGRLPYEQYF. The CDR3 nucleotides are TGTGCCAGCAGCCCTACTAGCGGGAGACTACCCTACGAGCAGTACTTC. This chain connects TRBV5-5 to TRBJ2-7; TRBD2 matches at 11 bases. V trimming: 4 bases; J trimming: 2 bases; junction bases outside the gene matches: 8. From germline, CDR1 is SGHKS and CDR2 YYEKEE (reference sequence). This CDR3 is 16 amino acids long.

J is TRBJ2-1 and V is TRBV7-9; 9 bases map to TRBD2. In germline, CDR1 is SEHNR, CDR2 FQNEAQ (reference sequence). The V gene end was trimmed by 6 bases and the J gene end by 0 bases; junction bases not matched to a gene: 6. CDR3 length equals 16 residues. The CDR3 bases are TGTGCCAGCAGAATGAATAGCGGGAGCTCCTACAATGAGCAGTTCTTC. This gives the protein CASRMNSGSSYNEQFF.

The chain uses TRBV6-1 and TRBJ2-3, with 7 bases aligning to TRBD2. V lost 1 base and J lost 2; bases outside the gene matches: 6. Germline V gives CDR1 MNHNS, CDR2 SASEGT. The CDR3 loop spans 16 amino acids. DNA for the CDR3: TGTGCCAGCAGTGAAGAGGCTAGCGGCCCCACAGATACGCAGTATTTT. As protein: CASSEEASGPTDTQYF.

CDR3 amino acids: CASSRSSLTETQYF. CDR3 nucleotides: TGTGCCAGTAGTAGATCTAGCCTGACGGAGACCCAGTACTTC. The chain has TRBV19 and TRBJ2-5, with D maybe TRBD2 (5 bases). CDR3 size: 14 residues. Germline assignment: CDR1 LNHDA and CDR2 SQIVND (reference sequence). The V and J ends lost 4 bases and 5 bases respectively, with 14 bases between them.

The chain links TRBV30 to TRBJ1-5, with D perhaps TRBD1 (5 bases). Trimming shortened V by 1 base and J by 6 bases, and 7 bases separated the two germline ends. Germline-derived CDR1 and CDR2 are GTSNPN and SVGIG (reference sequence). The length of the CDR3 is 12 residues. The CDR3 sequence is CAWSDGAQPQHF. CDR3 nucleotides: TGTGCCTGGAGTGATGGGGCTCAGCCCCAGCATTTT. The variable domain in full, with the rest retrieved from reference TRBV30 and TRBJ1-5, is SQTIHQWPATLVQPVGSPLSLECTVEGTSNPNLYWYRQAAGRGLQLLFYSVGIGQISSEVPQNLSASRPQDRQFILSSKKLLLSDSGFYLCAWSDGAQPQHFGDGTRLSIL.

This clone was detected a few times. The CDR3: CASRSQEDQPQHF. The CDR3 region has the DNA TGTGCCAGCCGATCCCAGGAGGATCAGCCCCAGCATTTT. The V gene is TRBV7-9, the J gene TRBJ1-5; no firm D call. Per germline, CDR1 SEHNR and CDR2 FQNEAQ (reference sequence). V lost 8 bases and J lost 5, with 13 bases in between. This CDR3 has 13 amino acids.